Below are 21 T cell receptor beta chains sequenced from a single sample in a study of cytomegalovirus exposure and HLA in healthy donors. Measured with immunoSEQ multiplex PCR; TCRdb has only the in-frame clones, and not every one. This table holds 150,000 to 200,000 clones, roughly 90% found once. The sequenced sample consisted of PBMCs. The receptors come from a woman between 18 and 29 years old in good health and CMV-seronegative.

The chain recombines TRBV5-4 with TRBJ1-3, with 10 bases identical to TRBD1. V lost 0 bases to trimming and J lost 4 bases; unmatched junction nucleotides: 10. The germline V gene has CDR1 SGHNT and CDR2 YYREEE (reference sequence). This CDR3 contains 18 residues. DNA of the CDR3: TGTGCCAGCAGCTTGGGGTATCGACAGGGGGCTATAGGAAACACCATATATTTT. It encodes CASSLGYRQGAIGNTIYF.

The CDR3 coding sequence is TGTGCCAGCAGTTCCCCCCCCCAGGGTCGGCGCGGCTACACCTTC. This encodes CASSSPPQGRRGYTF. The V and J genes are TRBV28 and TRBJ1-2; D perhaps matches TRBD1 (5 bases). The germline CDR1 and CDR2 sequences are MDHEN and SYDVKM. V was shortened by 4 bases and J by 8 bases, with 20 bases between the two germline ends. The CDR3 sequence is 15 residues long.

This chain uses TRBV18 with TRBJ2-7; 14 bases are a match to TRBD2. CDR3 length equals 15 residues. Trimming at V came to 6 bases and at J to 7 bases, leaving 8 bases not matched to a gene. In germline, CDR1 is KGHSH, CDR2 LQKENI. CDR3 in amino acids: CASSPGLAGVEEQYF. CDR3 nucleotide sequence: TGTGCCAGCTCCCCGGGACTAGCGGGGGTGGAGGAGCAGTACTTC.

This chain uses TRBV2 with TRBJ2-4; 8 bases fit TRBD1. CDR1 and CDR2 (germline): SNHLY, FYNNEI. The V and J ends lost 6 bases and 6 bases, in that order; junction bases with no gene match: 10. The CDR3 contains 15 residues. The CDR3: CASRREGQGGNIQYF. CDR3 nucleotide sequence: TGTGCCAGCAGGAGGGAAGGACAGGGCGGAAACATTCAGTACTTC.

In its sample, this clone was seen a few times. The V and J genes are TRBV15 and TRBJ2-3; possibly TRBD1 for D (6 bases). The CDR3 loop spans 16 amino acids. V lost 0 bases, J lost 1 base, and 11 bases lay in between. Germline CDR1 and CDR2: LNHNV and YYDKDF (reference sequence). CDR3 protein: CATSRDRGGGTDTQYF. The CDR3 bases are TGTGCCACCAGCAGAGATCGTGGGGGCGGCACAGATACGCAGTATTTT.

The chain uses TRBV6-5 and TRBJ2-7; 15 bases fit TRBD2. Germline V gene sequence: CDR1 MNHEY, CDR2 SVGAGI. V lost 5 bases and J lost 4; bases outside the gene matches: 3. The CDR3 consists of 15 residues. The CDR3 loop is CASSGGTSGRYEQYF. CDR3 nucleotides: TGTGCCAGCAGTGGCGGGACTAGCGGGAGGTACGAGCAGTACTTC.

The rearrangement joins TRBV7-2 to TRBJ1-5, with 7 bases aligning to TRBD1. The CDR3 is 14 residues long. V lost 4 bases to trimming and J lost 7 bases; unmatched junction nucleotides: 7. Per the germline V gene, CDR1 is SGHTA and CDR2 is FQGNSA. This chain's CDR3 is CASSYGDRDQPQHF. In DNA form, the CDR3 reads TGTGCCAGCAGCTACGGTGACAGGGACCAGCCCCAGCATTTT.

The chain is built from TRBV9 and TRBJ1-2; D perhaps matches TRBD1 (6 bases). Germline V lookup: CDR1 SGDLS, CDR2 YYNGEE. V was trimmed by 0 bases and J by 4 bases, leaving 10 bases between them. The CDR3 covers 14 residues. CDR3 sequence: CASSVEGEIYGYTF. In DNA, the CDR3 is TGTGCCAGCAGCGTAGAGGGGGAGATCTATGGCTACACCTTC.

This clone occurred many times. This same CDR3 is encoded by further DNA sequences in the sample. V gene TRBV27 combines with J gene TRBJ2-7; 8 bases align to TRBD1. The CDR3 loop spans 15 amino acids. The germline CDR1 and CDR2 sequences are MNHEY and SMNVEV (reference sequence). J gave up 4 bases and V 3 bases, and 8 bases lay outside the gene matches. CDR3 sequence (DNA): TGTGCCAGCAGTTTCCCCGGACAGGGAGTATACGAGCAGTACTTC. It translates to CASSFPGQGVYEQYF.

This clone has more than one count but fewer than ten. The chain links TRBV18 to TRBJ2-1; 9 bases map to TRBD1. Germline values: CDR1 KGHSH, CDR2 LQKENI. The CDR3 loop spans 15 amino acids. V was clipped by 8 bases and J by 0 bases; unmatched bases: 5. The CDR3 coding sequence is TGTGCCAGCCGCCTGACAGGGGGCTCCTACAATGAGCAGTTCTTC. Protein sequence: CASRLTGGSYNEQFF.

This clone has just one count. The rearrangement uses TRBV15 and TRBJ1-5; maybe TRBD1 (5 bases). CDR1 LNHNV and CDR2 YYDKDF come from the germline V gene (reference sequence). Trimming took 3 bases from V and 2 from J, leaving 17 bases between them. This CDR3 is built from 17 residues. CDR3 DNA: TGTGCCACCAGCAGGCGACACGCCGCCAGGGGCAATCAGCCCCAGCATTTT. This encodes CATSRRHAARGNQPQHF.

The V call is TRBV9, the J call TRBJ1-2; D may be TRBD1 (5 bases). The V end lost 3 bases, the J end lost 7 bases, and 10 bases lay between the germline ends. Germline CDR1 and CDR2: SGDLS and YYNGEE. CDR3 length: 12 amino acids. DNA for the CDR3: TGTGCCAGCAGCGGTCCGGGGGGTGGCTACACCTTC. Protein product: CASSGPGGGYTF. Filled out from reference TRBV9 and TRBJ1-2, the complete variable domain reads DSGVTQTPKHLITATGQRVTLRCSPRSGDLSVYWYQQSLDQGLQFLIQYYNGEERAKGNILERFSAQQFPDLHSELNLSSLELGDSALYFCASSGPGGGYTFGSGTRLTVV.

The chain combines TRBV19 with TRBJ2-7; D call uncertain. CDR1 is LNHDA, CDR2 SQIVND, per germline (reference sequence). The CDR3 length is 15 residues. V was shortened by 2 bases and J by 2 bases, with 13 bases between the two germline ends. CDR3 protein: CASSITSTSPYEQYF. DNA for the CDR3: TGTGCCAGTAGTATAACGAGCACGTCTCCCTACGAGCAGTACTTC.

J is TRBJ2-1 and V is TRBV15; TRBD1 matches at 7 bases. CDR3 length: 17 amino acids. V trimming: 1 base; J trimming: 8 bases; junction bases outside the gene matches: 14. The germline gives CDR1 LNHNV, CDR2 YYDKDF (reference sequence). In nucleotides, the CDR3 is TGTGCCACCAGCAGAGTCCCCGACGGCAGGGGGATGGATGAGCAGTTCTTC. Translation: CATSRVPDGRGMDEQFF. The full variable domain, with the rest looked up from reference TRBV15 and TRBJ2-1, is DAMVIQNPRYQVTQFGKPVTLSCSQTLNHNVMYWYQQKSSQAPKLLFHYYDKDFNNEADTPDNFQSRRPNTSFCFLDIRSPGLGDTAMYLCATSRVPDGRGMDEQFFGPGTRLTVL.

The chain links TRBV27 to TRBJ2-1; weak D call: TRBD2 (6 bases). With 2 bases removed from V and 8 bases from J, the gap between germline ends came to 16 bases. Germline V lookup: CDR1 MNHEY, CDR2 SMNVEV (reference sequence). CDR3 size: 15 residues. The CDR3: CASSLSPGVIHEQFF. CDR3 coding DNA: TGTGCCAGCAGTTTAAGTCCGGGGGTGATCCATGAGCAGTTCTTC.

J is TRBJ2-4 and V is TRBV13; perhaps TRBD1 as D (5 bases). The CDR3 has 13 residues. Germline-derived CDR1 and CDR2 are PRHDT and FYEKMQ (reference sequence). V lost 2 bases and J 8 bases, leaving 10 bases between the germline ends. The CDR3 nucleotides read TGTGCCAGCAGCTTACCAGGGAATCACATTCAGTACTTC. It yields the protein CASSLPGNHIQYF.

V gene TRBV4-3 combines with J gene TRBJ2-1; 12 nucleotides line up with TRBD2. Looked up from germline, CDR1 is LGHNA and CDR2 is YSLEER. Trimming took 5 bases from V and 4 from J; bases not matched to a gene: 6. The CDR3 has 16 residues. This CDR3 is CASSSTGTSGYNEQFF. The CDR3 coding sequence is TGCGCCAGCAGCTCGACCGGGACTAGCGGGTACAATGAGCAGTTCTTC.

DNA of the CDR3: TGTGCCAGCACCCTTACTAGCGGGATTTCAGATACGCAGTATTTT. It translates to CASTLTSGISDTQYF. The genes are TRBV7-9 and TRBJ2-3; TRBD2 agrees at 10 bases. The junction had 8 bases not matched to a gene; V was cut back by 7 bases and J by 4 bases. The length of the CDR3 is 15 residues. Germline V lookup: CDR1 SEHNR, CDR2 FQNEAQ (reference sequence).

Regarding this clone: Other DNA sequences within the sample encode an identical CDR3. The CDR3 DNA sequence: TGTGCCAGCAGCCAAGATCCCGGACAGGGGTCCTATGGCTACACCTTC. Its protein is CASSQDPGQGSYGYTF. The rearrangement links TRBV14 to TRBJ1-2; 9 bases line up with TRBD1. The CDR3 contains 16 residues. The V gene end was trimmed by 0 bases and the J gene end by 4 bases; junction bases not matched to a gene: 6. Germline CDR1 and CDR2: SGHDN and FVKESK.

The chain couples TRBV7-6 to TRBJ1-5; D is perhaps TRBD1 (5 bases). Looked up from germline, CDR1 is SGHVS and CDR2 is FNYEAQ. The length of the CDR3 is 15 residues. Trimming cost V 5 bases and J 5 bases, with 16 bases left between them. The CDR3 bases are TGTGCCAGCAGCCAAGGGGCGGAGCCCCATCAGCCCCAGCATTTT. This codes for CASSQGAEPHQPQHF.

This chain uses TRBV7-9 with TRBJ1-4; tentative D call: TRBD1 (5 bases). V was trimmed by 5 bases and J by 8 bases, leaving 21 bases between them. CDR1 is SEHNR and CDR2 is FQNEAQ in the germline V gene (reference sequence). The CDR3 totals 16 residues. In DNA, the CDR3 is TGTGCCAGCAGCCGGAGCCTAGATGGGGGGACCGAAAAACTGTTTTTT. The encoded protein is CASSRSLDGGTEKLFF. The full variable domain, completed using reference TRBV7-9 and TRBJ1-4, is DTGVSQNPRHKITKRGQNVTFRCDPISEHNRLYWYRQTLGQGPEFLTYFQNEAQLEKSRLLSDRFSAERPKGSFSTLEIQRTEQGDSAMYLCASSRSLDGGTEKLFFGSGTQLSVL.